The subject of this entry is one T cell receptor (beta chain). Its antigen is still unknown. This record belongs to a study of cytomegalovirus exposure and HLA in healthy donors. Background on the study: Some 85 million unique TCRs from HLA-typed donors were held in an early data release. Findings and limits, study-wide: Per a later analysis, HLA-associated TCR beta chains showed more clonal expansion than other, equally common TCR beta chains.

Per the germline V gene, CDR1 is ENHRY and CDR2 is SYGVKD. V was clipped by 5 bases and J by 6 bases; unmatched bases: 4. The CDR3 length is 14 residues. The PCR ran on 60 Vbeta and 13 Jbeta primers. The protocol was immunoSEQ multiplex PCR, while the TCRdb copy is restricted to in-frame clones and leaves out a portion. This sample has about 160,000 clones; 60% to 80% occur once, and the top ten carry roughly 3.7%. Sequenced sample: PBMCs. The clonotype was recovered from a man aged 25 to 40 in good health and CMV-seropositive. The V gene is TRBV10-3, the J gene TRBJ1-3; 10 bases match TRBD1. For the CDR3, the DNA is TGTGCCATCAGTTCCGGGACAGGGGTAAACACCATATATTTT. Translated: CAISSGTGVNTIYF.